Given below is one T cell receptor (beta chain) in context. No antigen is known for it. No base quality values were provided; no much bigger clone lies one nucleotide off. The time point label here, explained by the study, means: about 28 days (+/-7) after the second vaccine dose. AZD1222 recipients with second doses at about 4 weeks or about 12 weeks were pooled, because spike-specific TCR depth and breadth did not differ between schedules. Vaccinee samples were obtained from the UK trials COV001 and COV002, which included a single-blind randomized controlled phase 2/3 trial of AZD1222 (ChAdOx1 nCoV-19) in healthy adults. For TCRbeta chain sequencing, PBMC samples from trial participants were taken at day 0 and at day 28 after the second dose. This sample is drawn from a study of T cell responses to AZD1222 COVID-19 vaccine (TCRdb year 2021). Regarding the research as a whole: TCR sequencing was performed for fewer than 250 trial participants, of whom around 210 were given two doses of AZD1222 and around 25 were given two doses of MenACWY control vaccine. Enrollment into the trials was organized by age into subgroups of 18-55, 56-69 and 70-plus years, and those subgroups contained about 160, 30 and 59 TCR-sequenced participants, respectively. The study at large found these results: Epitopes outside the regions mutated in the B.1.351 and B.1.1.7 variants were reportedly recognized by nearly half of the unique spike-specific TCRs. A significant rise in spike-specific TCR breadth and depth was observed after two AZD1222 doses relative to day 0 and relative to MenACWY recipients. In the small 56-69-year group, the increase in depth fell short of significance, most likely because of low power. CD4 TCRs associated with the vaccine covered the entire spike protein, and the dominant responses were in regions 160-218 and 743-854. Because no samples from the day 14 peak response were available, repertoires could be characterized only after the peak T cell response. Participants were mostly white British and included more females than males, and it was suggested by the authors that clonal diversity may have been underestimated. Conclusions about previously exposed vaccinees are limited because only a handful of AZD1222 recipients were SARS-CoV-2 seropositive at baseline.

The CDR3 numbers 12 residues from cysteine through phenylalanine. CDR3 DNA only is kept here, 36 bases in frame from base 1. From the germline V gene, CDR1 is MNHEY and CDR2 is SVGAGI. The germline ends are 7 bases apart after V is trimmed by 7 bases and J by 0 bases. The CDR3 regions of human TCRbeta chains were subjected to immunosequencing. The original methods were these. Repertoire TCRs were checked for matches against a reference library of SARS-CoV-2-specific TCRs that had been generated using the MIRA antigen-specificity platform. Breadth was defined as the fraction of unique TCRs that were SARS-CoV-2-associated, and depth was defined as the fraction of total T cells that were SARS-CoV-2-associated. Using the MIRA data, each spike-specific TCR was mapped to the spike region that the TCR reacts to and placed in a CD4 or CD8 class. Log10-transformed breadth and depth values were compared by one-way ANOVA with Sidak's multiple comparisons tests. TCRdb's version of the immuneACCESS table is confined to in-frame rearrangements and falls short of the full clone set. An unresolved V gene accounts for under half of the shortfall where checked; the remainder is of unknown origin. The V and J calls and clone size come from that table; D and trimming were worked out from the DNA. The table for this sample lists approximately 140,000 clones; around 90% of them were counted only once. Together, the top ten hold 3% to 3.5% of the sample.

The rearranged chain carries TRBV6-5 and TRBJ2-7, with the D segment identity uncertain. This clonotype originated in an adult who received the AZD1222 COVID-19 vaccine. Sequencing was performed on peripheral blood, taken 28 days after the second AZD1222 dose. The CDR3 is CASTGISYEQYF. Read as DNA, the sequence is TGTGCCAGCACTGGGATCTCCTACGAGCAGTACTTC.